Below, 5 T cell receptor beta chains from the same sample are listed, as sequenced in a study of early T cells in non-severe SARS-CoV-2 infection. TCRdb independently ran MiXCR on the 5' RACE reads; one entry per CDR3 protein. Of nearly 110,000 distinct CDR3 sequences listed, 11% are singletons. Input material: whole blood. The source is an adult who was a healthcare worker with PCR-confirmed SARS-CoV-2 infection or an uninfected control (not recorded which).

The chain recombines TRBV7-6 with TRBJ2-3; 12 nucleotides agree with TRBD2. CDR1 is SGHVS and CDR2 is FNYEAQ in the germline V gene. With V trimmed by 5 bases and J by 4 bases, 10 bases remained unmatched. This CDR3 spans 17 amino acids. The CDR3 loop is CASSPMPTSGRSDTQYF. Written as DNA, the CDR3 is TGTGCCAGCAGCCCGATGCCGACTAGCGGGAGATCAGATACGCAGTATTTT.

This clonotype was counted ten times or more. The chain carries TRBV10-3 and TRBJ2-1; unclear D gene. The CDR3 length is 16 residues. Trimming stripped 3 bases from V and 2 bases from J, with 14 bases between. CDR1 ENHRY and CDR2 SYGVKD come from the germline V gene. The CDR3 nucleotides read TGTGCCATCAGTGAAGGCGGCCCAGACACCTACAATGAGCAGTTCTTC. Its translation is CAISEGGPDTYNEQFF.

This clonotype was counted at least ten times. In nucleotides, the CDR3 is TGTGCCAGCAGCTTGACAGGGTTGAACACTGAAGCTTTCTTT. It yields the protein CASSLTGLNTEAFF. The chain has TRBV28 and TRBJ1-1; 7 bases align to TRBD1. The germline V gene encodes CDR1 MDHEN and CDR2 SYDVKM. The CDR3 totals 14 residues. V dropped 6 bases and J dropped 0; count of bases not matched to a gene: 4.

This clonotype was detected ten times or more. This chain uses TRBV28 with TRBJ2-7; 7 positions agree with TRBD2. From germline, CDR1 is MDHEN and CDR2 SYDVKM. With V trimmed by 2 bases and J by 4 bases, 5 bases remained unmatched. The CDR3 totals 14 residues. In DNA form, the CDR3 reads TGTGCCAGCAGTTTACTCATGCGGGGGTACGAGCAGTACTTC. This sequence encodes CASSLLMRGYEQYF.

This clonotype was found many times. The chain couples TRBV5-6 to TRBJ2-2; no clear D. V dropped 2 bases and J dropped 4 bases, with 6 bases sitting between them. The length of the CDR3 is 13 residues. Per the germline V gene, CDR1 is SGHDT and CDR2 is YYEEEE. The CDR3 nucleotides are TGTGCCAGCAGCTTACGTATCACCGGGGAGCTGTTTTTT. As protein: CASSLRITGELFF.